This TCR beta chain is from a study of beta chain features in type 1 diabetes. J was trimmed by 6 bases and V by 1 base; bases with no gene match: 10. This CDR3 region has 17 residues. Germline CDR1 is SGHAT and CDR2 is FQDESV (reference sequence). Overall study findings and caveats: Fewer junction insertions and more nucleotide deletions appeared in type 1 diabetes patients. In cDNA sequencing, cells with high TCR expression could be over-represented. In every one of the four CD4+ subsets, TCRB CDR3s were moderately but significantly shorter in Type 1 diabetes patients.

Many counts were recorded for this clone. The antigen is undetermined. The authors reverse transcribed all of the isolated RNA, so sequencing captured expressed TCRB transcripts. Sequenced by immunoSEQ multiplex PCR; TCRdb stores in-frame clones only, minus some. The sample has about 370,000 clones, roughly a tenth seen once. The genes are TRBV11-1 and TRBJ2-1; 9 bases line up with TRBD2. The clonotype comes from a man younger than 45 with type 1 diabetes. Sequenced material: central memory CD4+ T cells from blood. The CDR3 nucleotides read TGTGCCAGCAGCTTAGTGGGACTAGCCAACGGACTCAATGAGCAGTTCTTC. It is translated as CASSLVGLANGLNEQFF.